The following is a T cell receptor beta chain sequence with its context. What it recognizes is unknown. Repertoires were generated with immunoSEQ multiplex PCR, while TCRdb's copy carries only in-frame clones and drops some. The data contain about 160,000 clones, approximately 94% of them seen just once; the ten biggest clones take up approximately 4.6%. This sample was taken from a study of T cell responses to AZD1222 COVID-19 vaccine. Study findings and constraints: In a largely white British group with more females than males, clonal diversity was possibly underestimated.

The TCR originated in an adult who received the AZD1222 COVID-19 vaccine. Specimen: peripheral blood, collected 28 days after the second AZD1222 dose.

In DNA form, the CDR3 reads TGTGCCAGTAGTATTGTTCGGGGGGTGACTTCTGAAGCTTTCTTT. Translating gives CASSIVRGVTSEAFF. V gene TRBV19 combines with J gene TRBJ1-1, with a tentative D call TRBD1 (5 bases). Germline lookup yields CDR1 LNHDA and CDR2 SQIVND (reference sequence). The CDR3 is 15 amino acids. Trimming took 3 bases from V and 6 from J, leaving 17 bases between them.